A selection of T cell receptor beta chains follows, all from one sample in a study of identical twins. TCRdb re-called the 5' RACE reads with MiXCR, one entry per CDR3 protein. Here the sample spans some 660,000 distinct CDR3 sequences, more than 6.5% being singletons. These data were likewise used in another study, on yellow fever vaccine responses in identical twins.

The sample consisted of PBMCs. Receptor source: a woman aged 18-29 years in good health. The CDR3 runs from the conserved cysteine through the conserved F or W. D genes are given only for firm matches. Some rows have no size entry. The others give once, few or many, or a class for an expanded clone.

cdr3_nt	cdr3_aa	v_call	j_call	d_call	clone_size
TGCGCCAGCAGCCAACAGGGGTGGATCGCCGGGGAGCTGTTTTTT	CASSQQGWIAGELFF	TRBV5-1	TRBJ2-2	TRBD1	NA
TGTGCCAGCATCCGGGCCGGTCCCCTCAATGAGCAGTTCTTC	CASIRAGPLNEQFF	TRBV7-9	TRBJ2-1	NA	many
TGTGCCACCAGTGAGGCGGGAGGGATTGCCACAGATACGCAGTATTTT	CATSEAGGIATDTQYF	TRBV24-1	TRBJ2-3	TRBD2	many
TGTGCCAGCAGCGGGGACAACTGGAATGAAAAACTGTTTTTT	CASSGDNWNEKLFF	TRBV27	TRBJ1-4	NA	few
TGTGCCAGCAGTTTACGGGTAGCGGGAGGGAATGAGCAGTTCTTC	CASSLRVAGGNEQFF	TRBV28	TRBJ2-1	TRBD2	many
TGTGCCAGCAGCAACTACAGGGCATCCGGGGAGCTGTTTTTT	CASSNYRASGELFF	TRBV7-2	TRBJ2-2	NA	NA
TGTGCCAGCAGTCACGGCTCCTACAATGAGCAGTTCTTC	CASSHGSYNEQFF	TRBV14	TRBJ2-1	NA	NA
TGTGCCAGCAGCTATGGGACAGCTGTAGCCAAAAACATTCAGTACTTC	CASSYGTAVAKNIQYF	TRBV5-6	TRBJ2-4	TRBD1	many
TGTGCCAGCCGAAGCCAGGGGGCGCGCACCGGGGAGCTGTTTTTT	CASRSQGARTGELFF	TRBV2	TRBJ2-2	TRBD1	NA
TGTGCCAGCAGCTCATGGGACAGCTCTAGCACAGATACGCAGTATTTT	CASSSWDSSSTDTQYF	TRBV5-6	TRBJ2-3	TRBD1	many
TGTGCCATCAGTGGCGGGACAGCCAAGGGGGAGCAGTACTTC	CAISGGTAKGEQYF	TRBV10-3	TRBJ2-7	NA	few
TGTGGACGGCGGGGCAGGAACACTGAAGCTTTCTTT	CGRRGRNTEAFF	TRBV2	TRBJ1-1	NA	few
TGTGCCAGCAGCCGGGACACGGTGGACGAGCAGTACTTC	CASSRDTVDEQYF	TRBV3-1	TRBJ2-7	NA	few
TGTGCCAGCAGCTTGCAGGGGCCGGATGAAAAACTGTTTTTT	CASSLQGPDEKLFF	TRBV5-7	TRBJ1-4	NA	NA
TGTGCCAGCGGGAGTAGCGGGGCTGAGACCCAGTACTTC	CASGSSGAETQYF	TRBV2	TRBJ2-5	TRBD2	NA
TGCGCCAGCAGCTACCCTACAGGGGCGAGCAGCGGGGGGTACAATGAGCAGTTCTTC	CASSYPTGASSGGYNEQFF	TRBV5-1	TRBJ2-1	TRBD2	few
TGTGCCAGCAGCTTGACAGGGAGTCATCTGGTGTATGAGCAGTTCTTC	CASSLTGSHLVYEQFF	TRBV11-2	TRBJ2-1	TRBD1	NA
TGTGCCAGCAGCCCCCTAGGCGTTTACGAGCAGTACTTC	CASSPLGVYEQYF	TRBV7-9	TRBJ2-7	NA	many
TGTGCCAGCAGCCTTACACCGGGCCCCTACGAGCAGTACTTC	CASSLTPGPYEQYF	TRBV7-2	TRBJ2-7	NA	many
TGTGCCAGCAGCTTAGAACCGGCGGGAGAGCAGTTCTTC	CASSLEPAGEQFF	TRBV11-2	TRBJ2-1	NA	few
TGTGCCACCAGTGATCGAGCGGGAGGCACCTACAATGAGCAGTTCTTC	CATSDRAGGTYNEQFF	TRBV24-1	TRBJ2-1	TRBD2	many
TGTGCCAGCAGTTTCCCCGGGGGAAGAGCTTTCTTT	CASSFPGGRAFF	TRBV27	TRBJ1-1	NA	NA
TGTGCCACCAGTGAAAGGGACAGCTTAGCGTACAATGAGCAGTTCTTC	CATSERDSLAYNEQFF	TRBV24-1	TRBJ2-1	TRBD1	few
TGTGCCAGCAGCCGCTCGACTAGCGGCTACGAGCAGTACTTC	CASSRSTSGYEQYF	TRBV7-6	TRBJ2-7	TRBD2	NA
TGTGCCAGCAGTGCCTCAGTCTCCTACTACGAGCAGTACTTC	CASSASVSYYEQYF	TRBV25-1	TRBJ2-7	NA	NA
TGCGCCAGCAGCTTGGTAGGGGGTCAAGGCTACAATGAGCAGTTCTTC	CASSLVGGQGYNEQFF	TRBV5-1	TRBJ2-1	NA	many
TGTGCCAGCAGCTCTTCTTCCCACAGGGACGGCGGCTACACCTTC	CASSSSSHRDGGYTF	TRBV7-3	TRBJ1-2	NA	few
TGTGCCAGCAGTTCGACTAGCGGTATCTACAATGAGCAGTTCTTC	CASSSTSGIYNEQFF	TRBV6-2/TRBV6-3	TRBJ2-1	TRBD2	NA
TGCAGTGCTAGACGGGGGTCCTACAATGAGCAGTTCTTC	CSARRGSYNEQFF	TRBV20-1	TRBJ2-1	NA	NA
TGTGCCAGCAGCCAATCTCTAGCCGGAGGGGAGACCCAGTACTTC	CASSQSLAGGETQYF	TRBV14	TRBJ2-5	NA	NA
TGCGCCAGCAGCCTCGAGGGACGGCTACTCGAGCAGTACTTC	CASSLEGRLLEQYF	TRBV4-1	TRBJ2-7	NA	few
TGCGGAGCCCGGGCACAGCCAAACTACGAGCAGTACTTC	CGARAQPNYEQYF	TRBV20-1	TRBJ2-7	NA	NA
TGTGCCACCAGTGACCCACTCATTAGGGAGACCCAGTACTTC	CATSDPLIRETQYF	TRBV24-1	TRBJ2-5	NA	few
TGTGCCAGCAGCCCCCGCTGGGACCCCACAGATACGCAGTATTTT	CASSPRWDPTDTQYF	TRBV7-8	TRBJ2-3	NA	few
TGTGCCAGCAGACACCACCGGGACAACCAAGAGACCCAGTACTTC	CASRHHRDNQETQYF	TRBV5-6	TRBJ2-5	NA	few
TGTGCCAGCATCGGACAGGGATTATACAATGAGCAGTTCTTC	CASIGQGLYNEQFF	TRBV12-3/TRBV12-4	TRBJ2-1	TRBD1	few
TGTGCCAGCAGGGGGACAAGCGGGGAAAAACTGTTTTTT	CASRGTSGEKLFF	TRBV7-9	TRBJ1-4	NA	few
TGTGCCAGCAGCTTAACAGGGAACCAAGAGACCCAGTACTTC	CASSLTGNQETQYF	TRBV7-3	TRBJ2-5	NA	NA
TGTGCCAGCAGGAGAGCGGGAATTGATGAGAATGAGCAGTTCTTC	CASRRAGIDENEQFF	TRBV6-2/TRBV6-3	TRBJ2-1	TRBD2	few
TGCAGTGCTAGACCTAGCGGGAGGGCCAGTGAGCAGTTCTTC	CSARPSGRASEQFF	TRBV20-1	TRBJ2-1	TRBD2	few
TGTGCCAGCAGTCCGGGCCCTAGCGAGAGCGAGCAGTACTTC	CASSPGPSESEQYF	TRBV28	TRBJ2-7	NA	NA
TGTGCCAGCAGTGCAGGGGATCTTAGCACAGATACGCAGTATTTT	CASSAGDLSTDTQYF	TRBV28	TRBJ2-3	NA	NA
TGTGCCAGCAGTTACTGGACAGGGAGGAATTCACCCCTCCACTTT	CASSYWTGRNSPLHF	TRBV6-5	TRBJ1-6	TRBD1	few
TGCAGCGTGGAGGCCCCGCTTAACAATGAGCAGTTCTTC	CSVEAPLNNEQFF	TRBV29-1	TRBJ2-1	NA	NA
TGCAGTGCTAACTACGCACCCAAATACAATGAGCAGTTCTTC	CSANYAPKYNEQFF	TRBV20-1	TRBJ2-1	NA	many
TGTGCCAGCAGCCTGATAATAGAGGTCAATGAGCAGTTCTTC	CASSLIIEVNEQFF	TRBV28	TRBJ2-1	NA	NA
TGCGCCAGCAGCCAAGCGTCCTGGGGGACCTACAATGAGCAGTTCTTC	CASSQASWGTYNEQFF	TRBV4-3	TRBJ2-1	NA	many
TGTGCCAGCAGTTCTTCTCGGGGGCAGGGGAGTCAGCCCCAGCATTTT	CASSSSRGQGSQPQHF	TRBV3-1	TRBJ1-5	NA	many
TGTGCCAGCAGCCAAGACGGGACAGGCACTGAAGCTTTCTTT	CASSQDGTGTEAFF	TRBV4-2	TRBJ1-1	TRBD1	NA
TGCAGTGCTAGAGAGGGCAGGGGGACTGAAAAACTGTTTTTT	CSAREGRGTEKLFF	TRBV20-1	TRBJ1-4	TRBD1	many
TGTGCCAGCAGCGTGGGACTAGCCCACAATGAGCAGTTCTTC	CASSVGLAHNEQFF	TRBV7-6	TRBJ2-1	TRBD2	NA
TGTGCCACCAGTGATTTAGCTGAGCAGTTCTTC	CATSDLAEQFF	TRBV24-1	TRBJ2-1	NA	NA
TGTGCCAGCAGCGTCGCCGGGACAGGGACTGAATATACGCAGTATTTT	CASSVAGTGTEYTQYF	TRBV9	TRBJ2-3	TRBD1	few
TGTGCCAGCAGCCAAGATTCCCGGACTAGCGGGAGTGTGCTGGAGACCCAGTACTTC	CASSQDSRTSGSVLETQYF	TRBV3-1	TRBJ2-5	TRBD2	NA
TGTGCCAGCAGTTACTTGTCGGGGACGGGCAATGAGCAGTTCTTC	CASSYLSGTGNEQFF	TRBV6-2/TRBV6-3	TRBJ2-1	NA	many
TGTGCCAGCAGCGTAGGAGAGGTTTACAATGAGCAGTTCTTC	CASSVGEVYNEQFF	TRBV9	TRBJ2-1	NA	NA
TGTGCCAGCAGCTCGGGACTAGGCGGGTCCTACGAGCAGTACTTC	CASSSGLGGSYEQYF	TRBV7-2	TRBJ2-7	TRBD2	few
TGTGCCACCCTGCGGGGTGCCTGGGAGCAGTACTTC	CATLRGAWEQYF	TRBV28	TRBJ2-7	NA	few